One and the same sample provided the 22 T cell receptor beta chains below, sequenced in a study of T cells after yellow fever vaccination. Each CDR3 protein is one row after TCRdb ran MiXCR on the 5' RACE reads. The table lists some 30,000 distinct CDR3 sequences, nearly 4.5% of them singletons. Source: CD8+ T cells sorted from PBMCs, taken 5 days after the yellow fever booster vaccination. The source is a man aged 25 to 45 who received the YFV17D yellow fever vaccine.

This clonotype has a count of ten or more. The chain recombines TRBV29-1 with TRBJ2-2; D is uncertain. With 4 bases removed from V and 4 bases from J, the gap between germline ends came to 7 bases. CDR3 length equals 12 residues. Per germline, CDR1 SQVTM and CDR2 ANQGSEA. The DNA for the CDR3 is TGCAGCGTTGTGGGTAGCACCGGGGAGCTGTTTTTT. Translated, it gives CSVVGSTGELFF.

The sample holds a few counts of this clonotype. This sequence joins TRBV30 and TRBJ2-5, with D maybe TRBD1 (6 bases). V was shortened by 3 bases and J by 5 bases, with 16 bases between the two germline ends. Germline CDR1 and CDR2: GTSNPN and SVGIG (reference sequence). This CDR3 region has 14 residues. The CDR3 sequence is CAWSPGGGLETQYF. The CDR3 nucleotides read TGTGCCTGGAGCCCTGGTGGGGGCCTGGAGACCCAGTACTTC.

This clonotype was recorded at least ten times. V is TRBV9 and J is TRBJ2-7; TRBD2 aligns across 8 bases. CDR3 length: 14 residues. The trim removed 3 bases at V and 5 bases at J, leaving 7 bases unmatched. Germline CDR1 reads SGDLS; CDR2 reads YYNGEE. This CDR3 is CASSAAGDVDEQYF. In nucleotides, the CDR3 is TGTGCCAGCAGCGCAGCGGGAGACGTCGACGAGCAGTACTTC.

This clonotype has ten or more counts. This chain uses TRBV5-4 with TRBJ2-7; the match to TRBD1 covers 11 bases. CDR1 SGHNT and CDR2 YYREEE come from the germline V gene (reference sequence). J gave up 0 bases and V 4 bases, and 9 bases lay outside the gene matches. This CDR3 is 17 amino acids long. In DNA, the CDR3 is TGTGCCAGCAGCACCCTCGGGACAGGGGGGCCCTCCTACGAGCAGTACTTC. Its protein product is CASSTLGTGGPSYEQYF.

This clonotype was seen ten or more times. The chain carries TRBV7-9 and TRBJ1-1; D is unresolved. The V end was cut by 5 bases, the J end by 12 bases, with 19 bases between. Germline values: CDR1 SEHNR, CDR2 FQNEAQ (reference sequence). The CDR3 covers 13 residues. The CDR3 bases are TGTGCCAGCAGCCTCGAAGAGGGCCTCGTCCCTTTCTTT. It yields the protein CASSLEEGLVPFF.

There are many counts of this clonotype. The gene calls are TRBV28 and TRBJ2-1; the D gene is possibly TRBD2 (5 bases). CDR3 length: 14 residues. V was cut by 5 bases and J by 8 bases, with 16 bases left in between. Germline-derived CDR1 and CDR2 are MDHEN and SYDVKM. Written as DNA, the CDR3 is TGTGCCAGCAGTCCGACCGGGGTGGGAGATGAGCAGTTCTTC. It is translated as CASSPTGVGDEQFF.

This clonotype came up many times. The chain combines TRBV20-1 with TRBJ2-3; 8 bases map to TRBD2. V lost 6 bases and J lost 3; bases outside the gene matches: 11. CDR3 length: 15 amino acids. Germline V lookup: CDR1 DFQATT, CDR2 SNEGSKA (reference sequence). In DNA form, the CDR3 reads TGCAGTGCAAGCTCGCCCGGGGGGGAGACAGATACGCAGTATTTT. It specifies CSASSPGGETDTQYF.

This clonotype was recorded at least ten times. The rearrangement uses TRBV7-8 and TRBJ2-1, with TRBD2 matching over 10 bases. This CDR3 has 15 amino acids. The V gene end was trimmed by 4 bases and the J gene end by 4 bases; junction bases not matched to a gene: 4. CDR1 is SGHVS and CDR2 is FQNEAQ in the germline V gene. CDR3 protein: CASSSGTSDYNEQFF. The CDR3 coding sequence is TGTGCCAGCAGCTCCGGGACTAGCGATTACAATGAGCAGTTCTTC.

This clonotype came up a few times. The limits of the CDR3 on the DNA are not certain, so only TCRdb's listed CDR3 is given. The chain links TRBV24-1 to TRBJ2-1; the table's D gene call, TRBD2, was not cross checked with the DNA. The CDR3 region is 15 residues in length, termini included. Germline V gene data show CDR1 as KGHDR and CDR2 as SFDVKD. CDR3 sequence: CCSASLAGGENEQFF.

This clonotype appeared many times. The CDR3 bases are TGTGCCAGCAGTTTTGTTAGCGGGAGTTTAGGTACCCGCCGGGGTGAGCAGTTCTTC. Its translation: CASSFVSGSLGTRRGEQFF. The chain is built from TRBV28 and TRBJ2-1; 9 bases are a match to TRBD2. The CDR3 length is 19 residues. Germline values: CDR1 MDHEN, CDR2 SYDVKM. J lost 9 bases, V lost 3 bases, and 21 bases had no gene match.

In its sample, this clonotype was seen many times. The CDR3 DNA sequence: TGTGCCAGCAGTTCTAGCGGGCTAGCCAAAAACATTCAGTACTTC. Translating gives CASSSSGLAKNIQYF. The chain joins TRBV6-2 or TRBV6-3 to TRBJ2-4; 8 bases map to TRBD2. Losses at the gene ends were 4 bases for V and 0 bases for J; bases not matched to a gene: 2. This CDR3 contains 15 residues. CDR1 is MNHEY and CDR2 is SVGEGT in the germline V gene.

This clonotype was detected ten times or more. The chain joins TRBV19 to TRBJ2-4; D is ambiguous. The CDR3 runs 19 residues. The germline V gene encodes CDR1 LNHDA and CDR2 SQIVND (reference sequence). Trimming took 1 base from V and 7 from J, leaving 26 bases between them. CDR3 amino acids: CASSIALLKARVGWNIQYF. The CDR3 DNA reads TGTGCCAGTAGTATAGCCCTATTAAAAGCGCGCGTCGGGTGGAACATTCAGTACTTC.

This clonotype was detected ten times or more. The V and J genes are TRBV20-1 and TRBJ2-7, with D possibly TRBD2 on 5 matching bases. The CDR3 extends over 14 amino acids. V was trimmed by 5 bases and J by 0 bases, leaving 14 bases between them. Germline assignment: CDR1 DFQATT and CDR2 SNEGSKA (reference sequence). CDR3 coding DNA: TGCAGTGCTCCCCGGACTGGGATCTCCTACGAGCAGTACTTC. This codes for CSAPRTGISYEQYF.

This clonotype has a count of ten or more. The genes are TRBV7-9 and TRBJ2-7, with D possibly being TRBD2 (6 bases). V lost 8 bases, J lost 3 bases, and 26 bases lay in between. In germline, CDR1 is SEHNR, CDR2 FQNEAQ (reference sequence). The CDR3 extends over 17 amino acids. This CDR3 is CASDRGGDLSWDYEQYF. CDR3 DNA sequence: TGTGCCAGCGACCGGGGCGGGGACCTCTCCTGGGACTACGAGCAGTACTTC.

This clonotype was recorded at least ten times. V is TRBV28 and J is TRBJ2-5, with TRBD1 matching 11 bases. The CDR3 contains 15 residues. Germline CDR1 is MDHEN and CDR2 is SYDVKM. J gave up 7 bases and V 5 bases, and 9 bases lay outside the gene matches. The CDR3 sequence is CASSPGQGGLGTQYF. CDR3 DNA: TGTGCCAGCAGTCCGGGACAGGGGGGATTAGGGACCCAGTACTTC.

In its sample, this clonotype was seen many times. CDR3 in amino acids: CASSFWAASSTDTQYF. In DNA, the CDR3 is TGTGCCAGCAGCTTTTGGGCGGCGTCTAGCACAGATACGCAGTATTTT. The chain combines TRBV9 with TRBJ2-3; D unclear. The ends were cut back, 4 bases at V and 0 bases at J, with 15 bases in the middle. The CDR3 consists of 16 residues. Germline V lookup: CDR1 SGDLS, CDR2 YYNGEE.

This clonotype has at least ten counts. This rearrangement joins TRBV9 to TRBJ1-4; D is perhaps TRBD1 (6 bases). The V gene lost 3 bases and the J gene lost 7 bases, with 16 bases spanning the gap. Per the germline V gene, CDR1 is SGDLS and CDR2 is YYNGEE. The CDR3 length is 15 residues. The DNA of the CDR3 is TGTGCCAGCAGCGCCGGTCGGGGGCCGCTTGAAAAACTGTTTTTT. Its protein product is CASSAGRGPLEKLFF.

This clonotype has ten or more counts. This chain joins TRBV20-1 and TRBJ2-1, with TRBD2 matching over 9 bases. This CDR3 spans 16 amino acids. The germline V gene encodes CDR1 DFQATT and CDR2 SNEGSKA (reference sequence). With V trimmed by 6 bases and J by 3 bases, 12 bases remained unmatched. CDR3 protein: CSAKKASGIFYNEQFF. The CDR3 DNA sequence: TGCAGTGCCAAGAAGGCTAGCGGGATTTTCTACAATGAGCAGTTCTTC.

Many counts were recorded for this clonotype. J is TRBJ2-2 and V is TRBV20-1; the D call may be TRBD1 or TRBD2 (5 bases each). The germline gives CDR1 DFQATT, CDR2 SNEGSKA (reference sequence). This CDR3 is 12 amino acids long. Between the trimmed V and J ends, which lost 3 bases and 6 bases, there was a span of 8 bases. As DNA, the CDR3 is TGCAGTGCTAGGGGGGATGCCGGGGAGCTGTTTTTT. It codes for CSARGDAGELFF.

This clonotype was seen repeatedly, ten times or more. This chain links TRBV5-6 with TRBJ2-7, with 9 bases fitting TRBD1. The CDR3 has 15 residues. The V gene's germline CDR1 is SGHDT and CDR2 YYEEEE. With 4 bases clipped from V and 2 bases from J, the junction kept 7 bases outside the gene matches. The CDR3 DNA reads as TGTGCCAGCAGCGGAGGGACAGGGCCTACCTACGAGCAGTACTTC. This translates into CASSGGTGPTYEQYF.

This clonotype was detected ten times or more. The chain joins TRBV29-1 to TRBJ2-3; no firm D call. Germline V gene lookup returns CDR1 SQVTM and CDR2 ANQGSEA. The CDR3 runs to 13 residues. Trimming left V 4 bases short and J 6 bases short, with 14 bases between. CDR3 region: CSVAPAAGDTQYF. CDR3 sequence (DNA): TGCAGCGTTGCCCCAGCCGCCGGGGATACGCAGTATTTT.

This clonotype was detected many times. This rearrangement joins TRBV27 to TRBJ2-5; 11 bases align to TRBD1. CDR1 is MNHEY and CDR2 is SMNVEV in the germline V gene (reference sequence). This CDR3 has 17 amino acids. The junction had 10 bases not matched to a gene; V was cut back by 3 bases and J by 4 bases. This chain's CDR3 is CASSFGGQGVPTETQYF. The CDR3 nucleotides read TGTGCCAGCAGTTTTGGGGGACAGGGGGTTCCCACAGAGACCCAGTACTTC.